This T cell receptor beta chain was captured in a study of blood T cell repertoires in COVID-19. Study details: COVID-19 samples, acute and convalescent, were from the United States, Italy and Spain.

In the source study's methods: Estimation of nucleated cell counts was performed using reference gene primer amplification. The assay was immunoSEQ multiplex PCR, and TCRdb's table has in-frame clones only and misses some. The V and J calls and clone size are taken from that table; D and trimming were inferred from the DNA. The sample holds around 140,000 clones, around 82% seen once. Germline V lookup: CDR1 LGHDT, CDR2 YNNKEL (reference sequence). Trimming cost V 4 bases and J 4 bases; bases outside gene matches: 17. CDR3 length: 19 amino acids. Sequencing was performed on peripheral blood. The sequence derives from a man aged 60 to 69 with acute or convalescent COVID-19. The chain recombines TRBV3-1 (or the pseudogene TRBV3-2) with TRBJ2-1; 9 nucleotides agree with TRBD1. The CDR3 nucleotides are TGTGCCAGCAGCCTGGACAGGGGCCCCGCTAGCGGACTATACAATGAGCAGTTCTTC. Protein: CASSLDRGPASGLYNEQFF.